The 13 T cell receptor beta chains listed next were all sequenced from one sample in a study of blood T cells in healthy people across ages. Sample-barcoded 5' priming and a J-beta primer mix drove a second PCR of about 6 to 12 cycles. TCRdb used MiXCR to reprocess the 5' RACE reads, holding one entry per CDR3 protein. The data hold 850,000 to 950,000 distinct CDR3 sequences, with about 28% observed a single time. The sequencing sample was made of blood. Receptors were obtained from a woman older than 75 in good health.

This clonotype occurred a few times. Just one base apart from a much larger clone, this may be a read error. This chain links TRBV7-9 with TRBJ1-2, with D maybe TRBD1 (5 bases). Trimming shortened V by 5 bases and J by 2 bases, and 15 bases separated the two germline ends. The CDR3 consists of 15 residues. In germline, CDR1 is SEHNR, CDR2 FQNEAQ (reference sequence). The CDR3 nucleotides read TGTGCCAGCAGCCCTAAGACAGACTTGAACTATGGCTACACCTTC. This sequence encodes CASSPKTDLNYGYTF.

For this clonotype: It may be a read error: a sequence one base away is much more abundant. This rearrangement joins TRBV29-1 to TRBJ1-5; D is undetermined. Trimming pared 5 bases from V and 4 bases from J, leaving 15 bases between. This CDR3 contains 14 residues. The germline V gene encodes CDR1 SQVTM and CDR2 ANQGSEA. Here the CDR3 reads CSVTPDEANQPQHF. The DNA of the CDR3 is TGCAGCGTTACACCAGACGAGGCGAATCAGCCCCAGCATTTT.

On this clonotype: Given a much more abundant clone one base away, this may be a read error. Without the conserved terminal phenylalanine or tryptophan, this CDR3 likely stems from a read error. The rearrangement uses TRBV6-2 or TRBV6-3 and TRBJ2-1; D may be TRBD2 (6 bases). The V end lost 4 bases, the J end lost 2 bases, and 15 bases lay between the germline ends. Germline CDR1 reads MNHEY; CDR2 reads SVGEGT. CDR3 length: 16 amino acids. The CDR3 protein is CASSSLLARAYNEQFL. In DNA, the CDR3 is TGTGCCAGCAGTTCGCTACTAGCAAGGGCCTACAATGAGCAGTTCCTC.

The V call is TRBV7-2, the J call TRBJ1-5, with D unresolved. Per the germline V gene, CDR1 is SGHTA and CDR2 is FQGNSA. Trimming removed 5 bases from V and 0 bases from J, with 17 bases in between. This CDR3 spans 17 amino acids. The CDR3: CASSPARGLYSNQPQHF. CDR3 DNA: TGTGCCAGCAGCCCAGCACGAGGGCTGTATAGCAATCAGCCCCAGCATTTT.

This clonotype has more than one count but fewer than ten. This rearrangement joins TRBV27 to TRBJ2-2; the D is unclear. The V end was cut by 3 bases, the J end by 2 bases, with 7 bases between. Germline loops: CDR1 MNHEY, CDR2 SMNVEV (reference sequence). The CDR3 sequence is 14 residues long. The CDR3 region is CASSFRVNTGELFF. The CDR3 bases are TGTGCCAGCAGTTTCAGAGTTAACACCGGGGAGCTGTTTTTT.

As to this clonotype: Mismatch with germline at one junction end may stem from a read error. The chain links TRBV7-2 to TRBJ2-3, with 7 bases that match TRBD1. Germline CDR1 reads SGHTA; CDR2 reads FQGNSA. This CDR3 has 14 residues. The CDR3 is CANSFGTDTDTQYF. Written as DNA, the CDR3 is TGTGCCAACAGCTTCGGGACAGATACAGATACGCAGTATTTT. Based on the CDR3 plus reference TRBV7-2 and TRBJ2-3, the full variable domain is GAGVSQSPSNKVTEKGKDVELRCDPISGHTALYWYRQSLGQGLEFLIYFQGNSAPDKSGLPSDRFSAERTGGSVSTLTIQRTQQEDSAVYLCANSFGTDTDTQYFGPGTRLTVL.

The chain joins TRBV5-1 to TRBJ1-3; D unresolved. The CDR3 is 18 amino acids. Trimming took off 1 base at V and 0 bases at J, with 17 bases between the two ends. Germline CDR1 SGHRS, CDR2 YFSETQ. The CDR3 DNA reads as TGCGCCAGCAGCTTGTACCCCGCCAGGACCGTCTCTGGAAACACCATATATTTT. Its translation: CASSLYPARTVSGNTIYF. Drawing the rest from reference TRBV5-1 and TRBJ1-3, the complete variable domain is KAGVTQTPRYLIKTRGQQVTLSCSPISGHRSVSWYQQTPGQGLQFLFEYFSETQRNKGNFPGRFSGRQFSNSRSEMNVSTLELGDSALYLCASSLYPARTVSGNTIYFGEGSWLTVV.

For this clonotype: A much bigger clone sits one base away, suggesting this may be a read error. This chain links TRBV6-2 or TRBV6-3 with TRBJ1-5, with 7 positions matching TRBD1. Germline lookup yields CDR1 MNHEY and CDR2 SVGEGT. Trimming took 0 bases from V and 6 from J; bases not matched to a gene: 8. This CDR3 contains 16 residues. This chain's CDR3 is CASSYSERTGSQPQHF. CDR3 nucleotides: TGTGCCAGCAGTTACTCGGAGAGGACAGGCAGTCAGCCCCAGCATTTT.

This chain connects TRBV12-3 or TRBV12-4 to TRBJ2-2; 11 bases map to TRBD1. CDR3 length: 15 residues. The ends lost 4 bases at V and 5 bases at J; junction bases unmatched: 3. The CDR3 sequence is CASSWGTGGTGELFF. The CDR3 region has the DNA TGTGCCAGCAGTTGGGGGACAGGGGGGACCGGGGAGCTGTTTTTT.

The DNA of the CDR3 is TGTGCCACCGGAGGACGTTCACCCCTCCACTTT. It is translated as CATGGRSPLHF. J is TRBJ1-6 and V is TRBV24-1; D remains unclear. V lost 9 bases and J lost 9, with 8 bases in between. The CDR3 has 11 residues. The germline gives CDR1 KGHDR, CDR2 SFDVKD.

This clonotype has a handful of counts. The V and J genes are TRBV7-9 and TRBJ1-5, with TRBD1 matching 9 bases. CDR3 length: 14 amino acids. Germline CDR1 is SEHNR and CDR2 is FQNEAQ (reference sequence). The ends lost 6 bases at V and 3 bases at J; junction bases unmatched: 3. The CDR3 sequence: CASRGQGNNQPQHF. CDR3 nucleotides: TGTGCCAGCAGAGGACAGGGGAACAATCAGCCCCAGCATTTT.

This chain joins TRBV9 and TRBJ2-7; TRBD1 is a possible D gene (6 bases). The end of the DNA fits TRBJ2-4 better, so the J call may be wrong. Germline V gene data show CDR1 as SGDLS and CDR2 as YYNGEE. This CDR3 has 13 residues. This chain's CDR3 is CASSVGQESIQYF. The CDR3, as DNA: TGTGCCAGCAGCGTAGGACAGGAAAGCATTCAGTACTTC.

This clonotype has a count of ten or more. CDR3 nucleotides: TGTGCCAGCACAAATCGTCAGGGGGCGCCTGGGGCCAACGTCCTGACTTTC. Translated, it gives CASTNRQGAPGANVLTF. The chain couples TRBV3-1 to TRBJ2-6; TRBD1 matches at 8 bases. The junction had 10 bases not matched to a gene; V was cut back by 7 bases and J by 2 bases. This CDR3 is 17 amino acids long. The germline gives CDR1 LGHDT, CDR2 YNNKEL (reference sequence).